These 6 T cell receptor beta chains originate from one sample sequenced in a study of blood T cells in healthy people across ages. Through a sample-barcoded 5' primer and a J-beta primer mix, a second PCR was run for about 6 to 12 cycles. TCRdb recomputed calls from the 5' RACE reads with MiXCR, one row per CDR3 protein. The sample lists roughly 900,000 distinct CDR3 sequences; under 30% were seen once. The source material was blood. The receptors shown here come from a woman aged 80 or older in good health.

The sample holds a few counts of this clonotype. The chain recombines TRBV27 with TRBJ1-1, with D unresolved. Trimming removed 3 bases from V and 3 bases from J, with 11 bases in between. The germline V gene encodes CDR1 MNHEY and CDR2 SMNVEV (reference sequence). The CDR3 totals 14 residues. The CDR3 sequence is CASSFSGFHTEAFF. As DNA, the CDR3 is TGTGCCAGCAGTTTCAGCGGTTTTCACACTGAAGCTTTCTTT.

The V gene is TRBV14, the J gene TRBJ1-1; a possible D gene is TRBD1 (5 bases). Trimming stripped 2 bases from V and 4 bases from J, with 17 bases between. Germline CDR1 is SGHDN and CDR2 is FVKESK. This CDR3 comprises 16 residues. The CDR3 DNA is TGTGCCAGCAGCCAACATCCGGGCCTGGGGGGCACTGAAGCTTTCTTT. Amino acid sequence: CASSQHPGLGGTEAFF.

In this sample, this clonotype turned up many times. This chain uses TRBV7-2 with TRBJ2-1; 8 bases are a match to TRBD2. The CDR3 covers 15 residues. Germline trimming cut 0 bases from V and 7 bases from J; bases unmatched to any gene: 5. Germline CDR1 and CDR2: SGHTA and FQGNSA. The chain's CDR3 is CASSLASGGGNEQFF. The CDR3 DNA follows: TGTGCCAGCAGCTTAGCCAGCGGGGGAGGGAATGAGCAGTTCTTC.

This clonotype has at least ten counts. The chain employs TRBV9 and TRBJ2-2; no definite D call. Germline-derived CDR1 and CDR2 are SGDLS and YYNGEE. The CDR3 is 16 amino acids. V lost 4 bases and J lost 1, with 14 bases in between. The CDR3 protein is CASSPRSGRNTGELFF. The CDR3 DNA reads TGTGCCAGCAGCCCCAGGAGTGGGCGGAACACCGGGGAGCTGTTTTTT.

This clonotype has only a few counts. This chain connects TRBV11-2 to TRBJ2-7; D is unresolved. The CDR3 length is 17 residues. Trimming stripped 5 bases from V and 7 bases from J, with 27 bases between. Germline-derived CDR1 and CDR2 are SGHAT and FQNNGV. As DNA, the CDR3 is TGTGCCAGCAGCCCCCCCGAAGGCCGTAGCTCCTACAATGAGCAGTACTTC. It encodes CASSPPEGRSSYNEQYF.

This clonotype turned up a few times. The rearrangement links TRBV7-9 to TRBJ2-5, with 7 bases matching TRBD1. J gave up 3 bases and V 1 base, and 5 bases lay outside the gene matches. Germline CDR1 and CDR2: SEHNR and FQNEAQ (reference sequence). This CDR3 spans 15 amino acids. CDR3 region: CASSLGGTEKETQYF. The CDR3 nucleotides are TGTGCCAGCAGCTTAGGAGGGACAGAAAAAGAGACCCAGTACTTC. Complete variable domain (other parts from reference TRBV7-9 and TRBJ2-5): DTGVSQNPRHKITKRGQNVTFRCDPISEHNRLYWYRQTLGQGPEFLTYFQNEAQLEKSRLLSDRFSAERPKGSFSTLEIQRTEQGDSAMYLCASSLGGTEKETQYFGPGTRLLVL.